This T cell receptor beta chain comes out of a study of T-cell reconstitution after alpha-beta-depleted transplantation in children. A TCRbeta library incorporating unique molecular identifiers was prepared. TCRdb called the PCR reads again in MiXCR, with one record for every CDR3 protein. The sample consists of about 500,000 distinct CDR3 sequences, 30% to 35% of them appearing once. This CDR3 has 15 amino acids. V was clipped by 4 bases and J by 8 bases, with 15 bases between them. This clonotype was seen more than once but under ten times. The material was PBMCs from the stem cell graft donor, obtained from the stem cell graft. The sequence came from a human donor who donated a stem cell graft to a child with aplastic anemia. The chain couples TRBV12-3 or TRBV12-4 to TRBJ1-6; possible D gene TRBD1, 5 bases. The CDR3 here is CASSSGVPGDSPLHF. The CDR3 nucleotides are TGTGCCAGCAGTTCCGGCGTCCCGGGGGATTCACCCCTCCACTTT.